This passage covers 32 T cell receptor beta chains from one sample sequenced in a study of shared clonotypes between healthy human individuals. Naive CD8 isolation took CD45RO-negative cells positively selected for CCR7 and excluded terminally differentiated effector memory CD45RA+ cells. Produced via immunoSEQ multiplex PCR; TCRdb's table is partial and in-frame only. Altogether some 630,000 clones are present, about 95% being singletons, with the ten largest covering more than 0.085%. Sequenced material: naive CD8+ T cells sorted from blood. These receptors were obtained from a woman under 40 in good health.

The chain employs TRBV13 and TRBJ2-5; 7 bases map to TRBD2. From germline, CDR1 is PRHDT and CDR2 FYEKMQ (reference sequence). The CDR3 covers 15 residues. V was clipped by 4 bases and J by 1 base; unmatched bases: 6. The CDR3: CASSSRDYPQETQYF. The CDR3 nucleotides read TGTGCCAGCAGCTCCCGGGACTACCCCCAAGAGACCCAGTACTTC. The whole variable domain, filled in from reference TRBV13 and TRBJ2-5, reads AAGVIQSPRHLIKEKRETATLKCYPIPRHDTVYWYQQGPGQDPQFLISFYEKMQSDKGSIPDRFSAQQFSDYHSELNMSSLELGDSALYFCASSSRDYPQETQYFGPGTRLLVL.

The J gene is TRBJ1-1, the V gene TRBV28; D perhaps matches TRBD1 (5 bases). The CDR3 contains 15 residues. V was trimmed by 3 bases and J by 0 bases, leaving 11 bases between them. CDR1 MDHEN and CDR2 SYDVKM come from the germline V gene. In DNA, the CDR3 is TGTGCCAGCAGTTTGACGGGACGGATGAACACTGAAGCTTTCTTT. This sequence encodes CASSLTGRMNTEAFF.

About this clone: The same CDR3 can be traced to other DNA sequences in this sample. J is TRBJ2-7 and V is TRBV7-8, with D possibly called TRBD1 or TRBD2 (5 bases each). The germline V gene encodes CDR1 SGHVS and CDR2 FQNEAQ. CDR3 length: 12 residues. V lost 2 bases to trimming and J lost 5 bases, with 7 bases between them. This CDR3 is CASSLLGDEQYF. The CDR3 nucleotides read TGTGCCAGCAGCTTATTGGGGGACGAGCAGTACTTC.

The rearrangement joins TRBV5-1 to TRBJ1-1; perhaps TRBD1 as D (5 bases). V lost 4 bases and J 5 bases, leaving 12 bases between the germline ends. The CDR3 totals 13 residues. CDR1 is SGHRS and CDR2 is YFSETQ in the germline V gene. This CDR3 is CASSQTVKTEAFF. The CDR3 DNA reads TGCGCCAGCAGCCAGACAGTTAAGACTGAAGCTTTCTTT. Full variable domain (remainder filled in from reference TRBV5-1 and TRBJ1-1): KAGVTQTPRYLIKTRGQQVTLSCSPISGHRSVSWYQQTPGQGLQFLFEYFSETQRNKGNFPGRFSGRQFSNSRSEMNVSTLELGDSALYLCASSQTVKTEAFFGQGTRLTVV.

The chain uses TRBV2 and TRBJ2-1; 13 nucleotides line up with TRBD2. This CDR3 is built from 15 residues. The V gene's germline CDR1 is SNHLY and CDR2 FYNNEI. With V trimmed by 8 bases and J by 7 bases, 8 bases remained unmatched. CDR3 residues: CASGSRTSGSNEQFF. The CDR3 coding sequence is TGTGCCAGCGGTAGTCGGACTAGCGGGAGTAATGAGCAGTTCTTC. The variable domain in full, with the rest retrieved from reference TRBV2 and TRBJ2-1, is EPEVTQTPSHQVTQMGQEVILRCVPISNHLYFYWYRQILGQKVEFLVSFYNNEISEKSEIFDDQFSVERPDGSNFTLKIRSTKLEDSAMYFCASGSRTSGSNEQFFGPGTRLTVL.

The chain uses TRBV28 and TRBJ2-2, with TRBD1 identical over 7 bases. The CDR3 extends over 14 amino acids. V gave up 6 bases and J gave up 4 bases; unmatched junction bases: 5. CDR1 and CDR2 (germline): MDHEN, SYDVKM. CDR3 loop: CASRRGLSTGELFF. The CDR3 DNA sequence: TGTGCCAGCAGAAGGGGGCTGAGCACCGGGGAGCTGTTTTTT.

The V gene is TRBV9, the J gene TRBJ1-2, with TRBD1 matching 9 bases. The CDR3 has 15 residues. The ends lost 0 bases at V and 4 bases at J; junction bases unmatched: 4. Germline V gene data show CDR1 as SGDLS and CDR2 as YYNGEE. The CDR3 spells CASSVGTGGGYGYTF. In nucleotides, the CDR3 is TGTGCCAGCAGCGTAGGAACAGGGGGCGGCTATGGCTACACCTTC.

This chain links TRBV4-2 with TRBJ2-7; the D gene is possibly TRBD2 (6 bases). Trimming removed 0 bases at V and 3 bases at J, with 12 bases between. The CDR3 has 15 amino acids. In germline, CDR1 is LGHNA, CDR2 YNFKEQ. The CDR3 DNA sequence: TGTGCCAGCAGCCAAGATCGTCGCGGGAACTACGAGCAGTACTTC. It specifies CASSQDRRGNYEQYF.

The rearrangement uses TRBV4-2 and TRBJ1-5, with a weak D call TRBD1 (6 bases). The CDR3 is 14 amino acids. V was trimmed by 1 base and J by 5 bases, leaving 9 bases between them. CDR1 LGHNA and CDR2 YNFKEQ come from the germline V gene. The CDR3 protein is CASSQGEGDQPQHF. The DNA for the CDR3 is TGTGCCAGCAGCCAAGGTGAGGGGGATCAGCCCCAGCATTTT.

The V call is TRBV9, the J call TRBJ2-3; D is ambiguous. Germline V gene sequence: CDR1 SGDLS, CDR2 YYNGEE. Trimming took 4 bases from V and 4 from J, leaving 13 bases between them. This CDR3 has 14 amino acids. CDR3 in DNA: TGTGCCAGCAGCACCCCTCTTAGTCCAGATACGCAGTATTTT. Residues: CASSTPLSPDTQYF. Full variable domain (outside the CDR3, taken from reference TRBV9 and TRBJ2-3): DSGVTQTPKHLITATGQRVTLRCSPRSGDLSVYWYQQSLDQGLQFLIQYYNGEERAKGNILERFSAQQFPDLHSELNLSSLELGDSALYFCASSTPLSPDTQYFGPGTRLTVL.

The J gene is TRBJ2-2, the V gene TRBV28; a possible D gene is TRBD1 (5 bases). The germline V and J ends were trimmed by 6 bases and 6 bases, with 14 bases remaining between them. The germline CDR1 and CDR2 sequences are MDHEN and SYDVKM. The CDR3 has 14 amino acids. CDR3 protein: CASRHPGNSGELFF. For the CDR3, the DNA is TGTGCCAGCAGACATCCAGGGAATTCCGGGGAGCTGTTTTTT.

J is TRBJ2-7 and V is TRBV27, with 12 bases that match TRBD1. J gave up 7 bases and V 5 bases, and 6 bases lay outside the gene matches. This CDR3 has 14 residues. In germline, CDR1 is MNHEY, CDR2 SMNVEV (reference sequence). This CDR3 reads CASSPGQGAGEQYF. The CDR3, as DNA: TGTGCCAGCAGTCCGGGACAGGGGGCGGGGGAGCAGTACTTC.

This chain connects TRBV13 to TRBJ1-2; tentative D call: TRBD1 (6 bases). V lost 3 bases and J 2 bases, leaving 16 bases between the germline ends. Germline V gene data show CDR1 as PRHDT and CDR2 as FYEKMQ (reference sequence). The CDR3 has 16 amino acids. CDR3 sequence reads: CASSLGNYRANYGYTF. The CDR3 coding sequence is TGTGCCAGCAGCTTGGGGAATTACAGGGCGAACTATGGCTACACCTTC.

The V and J genes are TRBV5-8 and TRBJ2-7; no definite D call. CDR3 length: 11 residues. Per the germline V gene, CDR1 is SGHTS and CDR2 is YDEGEE. Trimming cost V 4 bases and J 3 bases, with 5 bases left between them. The CDR3 DNA reads TGTGCCAGCAGCCAAAACTACGAGCAGTACTTC. Translation: CASSQNYEQYF.

The chain is built from TRBV28 and TRBJ2-3, with D unresolved. This CDR3 comprises 14 residues. Trimming pared 5 bases from V and 4 bases from J, leaving 13 bases between. Germline values: CDR1 MDHEN, CDR2 SYDVKM. The CDR3 loop is CASSGIDNSDTQYF. CDR3 in DNA: TGTGCCAGCAGTGGTATAGATAACTCAGATACGCAGTATTTT.

CDR3 amino acids: CASSYGRAKKEQFF. CDR3 coding DNA: TGTGCCAGCAGCTACGGGAGGGCTAAGAAAGAGCAGTTCTTC. V and J are TRBV7-6 and TRBJ2-1; TRBD2 agrees at 8 bases. The CDR3 has 14 amino acids. V lost 4 bases and J lost 10; bases outside the gene matches: 9. From germline, CDR1 is SGHVS and CDR2 FNYEAQ. The variable domain in full, with the rest retrieved from reference TRBV7-6 and TRBJ2-1, is GAGVSQSPRYKVTKRGQDVALRCDPISGHVSLYWYRQALGQGPEFLTYFNYEAQQDKSGLPNDRFSAERPEGSISTLTIQRTEQRDSAMYRCASSYGRAKKEQFFGPGTRLTVL.

J is TRBJ2-5 and V is TRBV19, with TRBD2 matching over 7 bases. Germline lookup yields CDR1 LNHDA and CDR2 SQIVND (reference sequence). The V gene end was trimmed by 1 base and the J gene end by 5 bases; junction bases not matched to a gene: 4. This CDR3 region has 14 residues. CDR3 loop: CASSIVGGVETQYF. The CDR3 bases are TGTGCCAGTAGTATAGTGGGGGGGGTCGAGACCCAGTACTTC.

The V and J genes are TRBV27 and TRBJ2-1; TRBD2 aligns across 11 bases. Germline lookup yields CDR1 MNHEY and CDR2 SMNVEV (reference sequence). The CDR3 spans 15 residues. Trimming took 6 bases from V and 8 from J; bases not matched to a gene: 9. CDR3 residues: CASSYSGRALDEQFF. CDR3 nucleotides: TGTGCCAGCAGCTATAGCGGGAGGGCCTTGGATGAGCAGTTCTTC.

The chain couples TRBV28 to TRBJ2-5; 8 positions match TRBD1. V lost 7 bases to trimming and J lost 5 bases; unmatched junction nucleotides: 18. Germline V lookup: CDR1 MDHEN, CDR2 SYDVKM. The CDR3 contains 17 residues. The CDR3 is CASTTDRVVSRRETQYF. Written as DNA, the CDR3 is TGTGCCAGCACCACGGACAGGGTGGTGTCTCGGCGGGAGACCCAGTACTTC.

V gene TRBV28 combines with J gene TRBJ2-5; no firm D call. The DNA end lines up better with TRBJ2-7; the J call may be wrong. Germline values: CDR1 MDHEN, CDR2 SYDVKM. The CDR3 has 15 amino acids. The CDR3 bases are TGTGCCAGCACCCATCGGGCAGGCTACTCCTACGAGCAGTACTTC. It specifies CASTHRAGYSYEQYF.

The gene calls are TRBV10-2 and TRBJ2-3; TRBD2 aligns across 15 bases. Germline CDR1 is WSHSY and CDR2 is SAAADI. The V and J ends lost 2 bases and 2 bases, in that order; junction bases with no gene match: 5. CDR3 size: 18 residues. Written as DNA, the CDR3 is TGCGCCAGCAGTGAGGGACTAGCGGGAGGGGAATACACAGATACGCAGTATTTT. It codes for CASSEGLAGGEYTDTQYF.

V is TRBV28 and J is TRBJ1-3, with D uncertain. With 6 bases removed from V and 0 bases from J, the gap between germline ends came to 9 bases. The germline gives CDR1 MDHEN, CDR2 SYDVKM. The CDR3 is 14 amino acids. The CDR3 sequence is CASSKQSSGNTIYF. CDR3 DNA sequence: TGTGCCAGCAGCAAACAGAGCTCTGGAAACACCATATATTTT.

This clone was observed once. The chain recombines TRBV19 with TRBJ2-1; D may be TRBD1 or TRBD2 (5 bases each). The CDR3 runs to 13 residues. The ends were cut back, 7 bases at V and 2 bases at J, with 9 bases in the middle. The V gene's germline CDR1 is LNHDA and CDR2 SQIVND (reference sequence). CDR3 nucleotides: TGTGCCAGTAACGGGGCCGCCTACAATGAGCAGTTCTTC. Its translation is CASNGAAYNEQFF.

The J gene is TRBJ2-7, the V gene TRBV25-1; D gene ambiguous. This CDR3 region has 14 residues. Germline values: CDR1 MGHDK, CDR2 SYGVNS. Trimming removed 2 bases from V and 2 bases from J, with 10 bases in between. The DNA for the CDR3 is TGTGCCAGCAGTGAAATATGGCAAACCTACGAGCAGTACTTC. Amino acids: CASSEIWQTYEQYF.

The chain couples TRBV5-6 to TRBJ1-2; 8 bases line up with TRBD1. V gave up 2 bases and J gave up 3 bases; unmatched junction bases: 12. The germline V gene has CDR1 SGHDT and CDR2 YYEEEE. The CDR3 is 17 residues long. Here the CDR3 DNA reads TGTGCCAGCAGCTTCACATTGCTGGACAGGGTGGACTATGGCTACACCTTC. Its translation: CASSFTLLDRVDYGYTF.

The chain carries TRBV27 and TRBJ2-7; 7 bases align to TRBD1. Losses at the gene ends were 7 bases for V and 3 bases for J; bases not matched to a gene: 9. The CDR3 is 14 residues long. CDR1 and CDR2 from the germline V gene are MNHEY and SMNVEV (reference sequence). CDR3 protein: CASTPRPGGYEQYF. CDR3 nucleotides: TGTGCCAGCACCCCGCGGCCAGGGGGCTACGAGCAGTACTTC.

The rearrangement joins TRBV6-6 to TRBJ2-3; D is perhaps TRBD2 (7 bases). Trimming removed 0 bases from V and 15 bases from J, with 22 bases in between. Germline V CDR1 and CDR2: MNHNY, SVGAGI (reference sequence). The CDR3 contains 15 residues. CDR3 sequence (DNA): TGTGCCAGCAGTTACTCGAGGGGTGTCGGGGGGCACGGTTATTTT. This codes for CASSYSRGVGGHGYF.

Turning to this clone: Other nucleotide sequences from this sample produce the same CDR3. V gene TRBV28 combines with J gene TRBJ1-5; no clear D gene. Per germline, CDR1 MDHEN and CDR2 SYDVKM. V dropped 5 bases and J dropped 0 bases, with 8 bases sitting between them. This CDR3 region has 14 residues. The CDR3 sequence: CASSRGYSNQPQHF. DNA for the CDR3: TGTGCCAGCAGTCGGGGTTATAGCAATCAGCCCCAGCATTTT.

In this sample, this clone turned up once. The chain employs TRBV28 and TRBJ2-7, with TRBD2 matching 13 bases. The junction had 8 bases not matched to a gene; V was cut back by 4 bases and J by 2 bases. This CDR3 is built from 17 residues. Germline V CDR1 and CDR2: MDHEN, SYDVKM. CDR3 loop: CASSSRLTSGGTYEQYF. CDR3 DNA sequence: TGTGCCAGCAGTTCGCGGCTGACTAGCGGGGGGACCTACGAGCAGTACTTC.

The genes are TRBV9 and TRBJ2-7; D is perhaps TRBD2 (5 bases). The V and J ends lost 3 bases and 2 bases respectively, with 12 bases between them. This CDR3 region has 14 residues. Germline V CDR1 and CDR2: SGDLS, YYNGEE. CDR3 sequence: CASSAGIGTYEQYF. CDR3 sequence (DNA): TGTGCCAGCAGCGCGGGAATAGGTACCTACGAGCAGTACTTC.

The chain recombines TRBV2 with TRBJ1-4; no firm D call. Germline CDR1 SNHLY, CDR2 FYNNEI. The V end was cut by 1 base, the J end by 5 bases, with 8 bases between. This CDR3 region has 14 residues. CDR3 coding DNA: TGTGCCAGCAGTGAAGGCATTGGGAATGAAAAACTGTTTTTT. It yields the protein CASSEGIGNEKLFF.

In the case of this clone: Germline and junction disagree at one end, which may indicate a read error. The CDR3 protein is CASSLAGGYEQYF. CDR3 bases: TGTGCCAGCAGCCTAGCGGGAGGCTACGAGCAGTACTTC. The chain carries TRBV7-9 and TRBJ2-5, with 11 bases fitting TRBD2. Gene TRBJ2-7 matches the end of the DNA better, so the J call may be wrong. In germline, CDR1 is SEHNR, CDR2 FQNEAQ (reference sequence). The CDR3 length is 13 residues.